This T cell receptor (beta chain) was captured by sequencing in a study of T cell repertoires in cytomegalovirus infection. Whole-study findings and limits: Adding up the frequency of public TCR beta families identified people who carried CMV plus the relevant HLA.

V shed 3 bases and J shed 5 bases, with 14 bases lying between them. The CDR3 extends over 14 amino acids. The germline gives CDR1 SGHKS, CDR2 YYEKEE (reference sequence). TCRdb passed the reads through MiXCR, listing each CDR3 protein once. This table holds some 350,000 distinct CDR3 sequences, less than 20% found once. This clonotype was recorded a few times. The antigen is undetermined. The TCR comes from a human donor in good health (CMV status not recorded). Some clones in this sample may be carry-over from other donors' samples. The sample comprised PBMCs. The chain employs TRBV5-5 and TRBJ2-5; possible D gene TRBD1, 5 bases. The CDR3 DNA follows: TGTGCCAGCAGCTGGCAGGGCCGCTGGGAGACCCAGTACTTC. Translation gives CASSWQGRWETQYF.